The 22 T cell receptor beta chains in this list originate from one sample, sequenced in a study of glioma-infiltrating T cells. TCR alpha and beta CDR3 regions were amplified from RNA using iRepertoire nested multiplex PCR. MiXCR, run by TCRdb on the multiplex PCR reads, gives a single entry per CDR3 protein. The data contain roughly 190,000 distinct CDR3 sequences, 32% of them seen just once; the ten biggest clones take up roughly 21%. The sample consisted of glioma tissue, nonneoplastic brain tissue, or PBMCs (not recorded which). The source of these receptors is a human donor with low-grade glioma or glioblastoma, undergoing nonglioma brain surgery, or in good health (not recorded which).

The genes are TRBV27 and TRBJ1-1; 10 bases agree with TRBD1. This CDR3 comprises 15 residues. J lost 3 bases, V lost 6 bases, and 7 bases had no gene match. Per germline, CDR1 MNHEY and CDR2 SMNVEV (reference sequence). CDR3 DNA: TGTGCCAGCAGACCGGGACAGGGGATGGACACTGAAGCTTTCTTT. Amino acids: CASRPGQGMDTEAFF.

This chain links TRBV19 with TRBJ2-1, with unresolved D. CDR3 size: 18 residues. Per the germline V gene, CDR1 is LNHDA and CDR2 is SQIVND (reference sequence). Trimming pared 3 bases from V and 6 bases from J, leaving 24 bases between. This CDR3 is CASSILRRSSDEINEQFF. The CDR3 bases are TGTGCCAGTAGTATCCTCAGGCGGAGCTCGGACGAGATCAATGAGCAGTTCTTC.

With regard to this clonotype: The junction departs from germline at one end; a sequencing error may be responsible. The rearrangement joins TRBV5-6 to TRBJ1-1, with a possible D match to TRBD1 (5 bases). Looked up from germline, CDR1 is SGHDT and CDR2 is YYEEEE. The CDR3 contains 12 residues. For the CDR3, the DNA is TGTGCCAGCAGCCTAATGGGGACTGAAGCTTTATTT. It translates to CASSLMGTEALF.

This clonotype was observed many times. The chain links TRBV6-1 to TRBJ2-1, with 11 bases fitting TRBD2. This CDR3 is 15 amino acids long. Looked up from germline, CDR1 is MNHNS and CDR2 is SASEGT. With V trimmed by 6 bases and J by 4 bases, 5 bases remained unmatched. The CDR3 loop is CASRGSGRDYNEQFF. CDR3 DNA sequence: TGTGCCAGCAGGGGTAGCGGGAGGGATTACAATGAGCAGTTCTTC.

In its sample, this clonotype was seen many times. The chain employs TRBV28 and TRBJ2-7, with 10 bases fitting TRBD1. Germline CDR1 and CDR2: MDHEN and SYDVKM. CDR3 length: 15 residues. Trimming took 6 bases from V and 7 from J; bases not matched to a gene: 12. CDR3 in amino acids: CASSLAGTGVGEQYF. Written as DNA, the CDR3 is TGTGCCAGCAGCTTAGCCGGGACAGGGGTAGGGGAGCAGTACTTC. Based on the CDR3 plus reference TRBV28 and TRBJ2-7, the full variable domain is DVKVTQSSRYLVKRTGEKVFLECVQDMDHENMFWYRQDPGLGLRLIYFSYDVKMKEKGDIPEGYSVSREKKERFSLILESASTNQTSMYLCASSLAGTGVGEQYFGPGTRLTVT.

This clonotype was seen ten or more times. This chain links TRBV24-1 with TRBJ2-1, with D possibly matching TRBD1 (5 bases). V shed 4 bases and J shed 2 bases, with 23 bases lying between them. The CDR3 sequence is 19 residues long. CDR1 and CDR2 from the germline V gene are KGHDR and SFDVKD. CDR3 sequence reads: CATSDHNLRQSATYNEQFF. The CDR3 DNA is TGTGCCACCAGTGACCACAATCTCCGACAGAGCGCGACCTACAATGAGCAGTTCTTC.

This clonotype was counted ten times or more. The J gene is TRBJ1-2, the V gene TRBV6-2 or TRBV6-3; D is undetermined. The CDR3 is made up of 13 amino acids. Germline V CDR1 and CDR2: MNHEY, SVGEGT. Trimming stripped 7 bases from V and 2 bases from J, with 11 bases between. CDR3 amino acids: CASMEDGNYGYTF. The CDR3 nucleotides read TGTGCCAGCATGGAGGACGGGAACTATGGCTACACCTTC.

The genes are TRBV19 and TRBJ2-7; tentatively, D is TRBD1 (8 bases). V dropped 1 base and J dropped 7 bases, with 20 bases sitting between them. The CDR3 has 16 residues. Germline lookup yields CDR1 LNHDA and CDR2 SQIVND (reference sequence). CDR3 region: CASSIGGGQVWREQYF. The CDR3 DNA follows: TGTGCCAGTAGTATAGGCGGGGGACAGGTTTGGCGGGAGCAGTACTTC.

This clonotype was found many times. The chain is built from TRBV7-9 and TRBJ1-1, with D unclear. This CDR3 is built from 13 residues. Germline V CDR1 and CDR2: SEHNR, FQNEAQ (reference sequence). The ends were cut back, 2 bases at V and 4 bases at J, with 8 bases in the middle. This CDR3 is CASSLPAATEAFF. CDR3 DNA sequence: TGTGCCAGCAGCTTACCGGCCGCCACTGAAGCTTTCTTT.

This clonotype has at least ten counts. This rearrangement joins TRBV27 to TRBJ2-7; 14 positions match TRBD2. CDR1 is MNHEY and CDR2 is SMNVEV in the germline V gene (reference sequence). This CDR3 comprises 16 residues. The V and J ends lost 7 bases and 7 bases, in that order; junction bases with no gene match: 12. The CDR3 reads CASKGTSGRAEMEQYF. In nucleotides, the CDR3 is TGTGCCAGCAAAGGGACTAGCGGGAGAGCAGAGATGGAGCAGTACTTC.

This clonotype came up many times. The rearrangement uses TRBV2 and TRBJ2-7, with D perhaps matching TRBD2 (6 bases). The CDR3 length is 15 residues. V shed 2 bases and J shed 4 bases, with 15 bases lying between them. CDR1 and CDR2 (germline): SNHLY, FYNNEI. The CDR3 DNA reads TGTGCCAGCAGTGAAATGGGACTGCTTGGTTACGAGCAGTACTTC. Protein sequence: CASSEMGLLGYEQYF.

This clonotype was recorded many times. The chain uses TRBV15 and TRBJ2-1; D gene unclear. In germline, CDR1 is LNHNV, CDR2 YYDKDF (reference sequence). V was cut by 0 bases and J by 9 bases, with 9 bases left in between. The CDR3 spans 13 residues. The CDR3: CATSRDLGGEQFF. The CDR3, as DNA: TGTGCCACCAGCAGAGATTTGGGCGGTGAGCAGTTCTTC.

Ten or more counts support this clonotype. The chain is built from TRBV19 and TRBJ2-1; the D gene is possibly TRBD2 (5 bases). V lost 5 bases and J lost 6, with 17 bases in between. CDR1 and CDR2 from the germline V gene are LNHDA and SQIVND (reference sequence). The CDR3 has 15 amino acids. CDR3 sequence: CASSPTPGFVNEQFF. DNA for the CDR3: TGTGCCAGTAGTCCCACCCCGGGGTTCGTCAATGAGCAGTTCTTC.

This clonotype was seen once. One junction end does not reproduce the germline sequence, and a read error may be involved. The gene calls are TRBV6-5 and TRBJ1-1, with no clear D. The CDR3 has 13 amino acids. Germline V gene sequence: CDR1 MNHEY, CDR2 SVGAGI. CDR3 nucleotides: TGCGCCAGCAGTTACAACCCATCGGAACGGTGTATCTTT. Protein product: CASSYNPSERCIF.

This clonotype was seen repeatedly, ten times or more. The chain uses TRBV19 and TRBJ1-5, with a weak D call TRBD1 (6 bases). From germline, CDR1 is LNHDA and CDR2 SQIVND (reference sequence). The CDR3 runs 14 residues. V was shortened by 9 bases and J by 2 bases, with 14 bases between the two germline ends. Here the CDR3 reads CASGEQGGNQPQHF. The CDR3 bases are TGTGCCAGCGGCGAACAGGGAGGCAATCAGCCCCAGCATTTT.

Remarks on this clonotype: A single base separates this from a much larger clone, so it may be a read error. This chain links TRBV18 with TRBJ1-1; 8 bases are a match to TRBD1. CDR3 length equals 15 residues. CDR1 is KGHSH and CDR2 is LQKENI in the germline V gene. V shed 8 bases and J 0 bases; nucleotides not matched to a gene: 8. CDR3 protein: CASPLLTGVNTEAFF. The CDR3 region has the DNA TGTGCCAGCCCACTATTGACAGGGGTGAACACTGAAGCTTTCTTT. Looking up the rest from reference TRBV18 and TRBJ1-1 gives the full variable domain: NAGVMQNPRHLVRRRGQEARLRCSPMKGHSHVYWYRQLPEEGLKFMVYLQKENIIDESGMPKERFSAEFPKEGPSILRIQQVVRGDSAAYFCASPLLTGVNTEAFFGQGTRLTVV.

Note on this clonotype: This may be a read error, as it is one base from a much larger clone. The CDR3 carries no conserved terminal phenylalanine or tryptophan, so it likely arises from a read error. The chain carries TRBV28 and TRBJ2-2; D is possibly TRBD1 (5 bases). CDR3 size: 13 residues. CDR1 and CDR2 (germline): MDHEN, SYDVKM. Deletions cut 9 bases from V and 4 bases from J, with 12 bases between. The CDR3 loop reads CASWTPVTGELFS. The CDR3 nucleotides are TGTGCCAGTTGGACACCGGTCACCGGGGAGCTGTTTTCT.

Many counts were recorded for this clonotype. The chain combines TRBV15 with TRBJ2-5; 10 bases are shared with TRBD2. The CDR3 has 15 residues. V shed 4 bases, J shed 4 bases, and the junction held 6 bases outside the gene matches. CDR1 and CDR2 from the germline V gene are LNHNV and YYDKDF (reference sequence). The CDR3 sequence: CATSKPSGSIETQYF. DNA for the CDR3: TGTGCCACCAGCAAACCTAGCGGGAGTATAGAGACCCAGTACTTC. Using reference TRBV15 and TRBJ2-5 for the parts outside the CDR3, the full variable domain is DAMVIQNPRYQVTQFGKPVTLSCSQTLNHNVMYWYQQKSSQAPKLLFHYYDKDFNNEADTPDNFQSRRPNTSFCFLDIRSPGLGDTAMYLCATSKPSGSIETQYFGPGTRLLVL.

This clonotype has just a few counts. This rearrangement joins TRBV19 to TRBJ2-7; D not certain. The V gene's germline CDR1 is LNHDA and CDR2 SQIVND (reference sequence). This CDR3 has 13 amino acids. Trimming removed 7 bases at V and 1 base at J, with 11 bases between. CDR3 residues: CASKVDGSYEQYF. For the CDR3, the DNA is TGTGCCAGTAAAGTCGACGGATCCTACGAGCAGTACTTC.

The V gene is TRBV5-4, the J gene TRBJ2-3; D gene uncertain. This CDR3 is built from 14 residues. Trimming cost V 4 bases and J 6 bases, with 15 bases left between them. The germline V gene encodes CDR1 SGHNT and CDR2 YYREEE (reference sequence). CDR3: CASSPRVQADTQYF. In nucleotides, the CDR3 is TGTGCCAGCAGCCCCCGGGTCCAGGCGGATACGCAGTATTTT.

V is TRBV3-1 and J is TRBJ2-6; no firm D call. The CDR3 totals 14 residues. Trimming stripped 5 bases from V and 3 bases from J, with 8 bases between. Germline lookup yields CDR1 LGHDT and CDR2 YNNKEL (reference sequence). The CDR3 DNA follows: TGTGCCAGCAGCAACTATTTTGGGGCCAACGTCCTGACTTTC. It encodes CASSNYFGANVLTF.

This clonotype was counted many times. The chain has TRBV28 and TRBJ1-5; no definite D call. V lost 7 bases to trimming and J lost 6 bases, with 10 bases between them. The CDR3 extends over 12 amino acids. Germline assignment: CDR1 MDHEN and CDR2 SYDVKM. The CDR3 loop reads CASTSEGQPQHF. CDR3 DNA: TGTGCCAGCACCTCAGAGGGTCAGCCCCAGCATTTT.